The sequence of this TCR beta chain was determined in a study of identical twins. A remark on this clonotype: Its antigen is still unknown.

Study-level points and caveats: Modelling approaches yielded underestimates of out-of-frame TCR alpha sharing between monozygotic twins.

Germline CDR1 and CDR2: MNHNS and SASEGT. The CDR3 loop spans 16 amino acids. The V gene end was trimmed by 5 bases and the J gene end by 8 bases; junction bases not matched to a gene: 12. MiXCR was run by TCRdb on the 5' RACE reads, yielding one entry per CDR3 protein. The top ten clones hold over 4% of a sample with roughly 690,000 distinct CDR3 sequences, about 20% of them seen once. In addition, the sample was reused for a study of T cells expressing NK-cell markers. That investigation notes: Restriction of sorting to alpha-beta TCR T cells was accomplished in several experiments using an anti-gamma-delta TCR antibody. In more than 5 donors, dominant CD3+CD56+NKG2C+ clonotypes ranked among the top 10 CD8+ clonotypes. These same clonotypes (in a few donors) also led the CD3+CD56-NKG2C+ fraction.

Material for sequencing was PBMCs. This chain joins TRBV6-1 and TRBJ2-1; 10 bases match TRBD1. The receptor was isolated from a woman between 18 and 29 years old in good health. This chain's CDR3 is CASSTNDRGRYYEQFF. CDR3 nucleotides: TGTGCCAGCAGTACCAACGACAGGGGGCGTTACTATGAGCAGTTCTTC.